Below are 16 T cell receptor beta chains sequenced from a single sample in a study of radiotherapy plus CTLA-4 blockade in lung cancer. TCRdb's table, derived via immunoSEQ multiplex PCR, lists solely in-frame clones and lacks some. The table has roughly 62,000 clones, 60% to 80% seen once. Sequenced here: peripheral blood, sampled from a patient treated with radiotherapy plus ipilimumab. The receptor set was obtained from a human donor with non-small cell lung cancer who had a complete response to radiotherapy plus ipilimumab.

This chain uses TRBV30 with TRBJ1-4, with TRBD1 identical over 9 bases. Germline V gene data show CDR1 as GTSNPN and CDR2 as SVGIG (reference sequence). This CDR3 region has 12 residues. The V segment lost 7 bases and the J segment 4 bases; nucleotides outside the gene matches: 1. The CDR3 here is CALDRGNEKLFF. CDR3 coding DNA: TGTGCCTTGGACAGGGGTAATGAAAAACTGTTTTTT.

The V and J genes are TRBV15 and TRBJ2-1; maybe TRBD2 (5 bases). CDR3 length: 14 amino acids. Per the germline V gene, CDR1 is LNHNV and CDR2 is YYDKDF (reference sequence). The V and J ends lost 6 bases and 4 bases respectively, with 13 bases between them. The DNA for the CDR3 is TGTGCCACCAGGGGCAGCGGAAGATACAATGAGCAGTTCTTC. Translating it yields CATRGSGRYNEQFF. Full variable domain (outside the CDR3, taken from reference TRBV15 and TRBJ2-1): DAMVIQNPRYQVTQFGKPVTLSCSQTLNHNVMYWYQQKSSQAPKLLFHYYDKDFNNEADTPDNFQSRRPNTSFCFLDIRSPGLGDTAMYLCATRGSGRYNEQFFGPGTRLTVL.

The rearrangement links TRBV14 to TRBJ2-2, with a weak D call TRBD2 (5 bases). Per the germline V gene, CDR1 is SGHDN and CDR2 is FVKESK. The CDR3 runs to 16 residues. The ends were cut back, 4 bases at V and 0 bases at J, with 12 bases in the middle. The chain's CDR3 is CASSRGARSNTGELFF. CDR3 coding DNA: TGTGCCAGCAGCCGGGGAGCCCGATCGAACACCGGGGAGCTGTTTTTT.

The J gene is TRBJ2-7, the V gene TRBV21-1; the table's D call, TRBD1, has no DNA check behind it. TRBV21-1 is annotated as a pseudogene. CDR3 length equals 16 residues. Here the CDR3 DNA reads TGTGCCAGCAGCAAAGCGGGGGGACAGGCCTCCTACGAGCAGTACTTC. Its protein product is CASSKAGGQASYEQYF.

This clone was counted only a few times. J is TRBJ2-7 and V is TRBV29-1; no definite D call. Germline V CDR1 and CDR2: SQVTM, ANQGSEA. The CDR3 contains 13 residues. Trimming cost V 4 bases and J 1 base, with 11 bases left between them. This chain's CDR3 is CSVGVPPSYEQYF. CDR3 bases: TGCAGCGTTGGCGTCCCGCCGTCCTACGAGCAGTACTTC.

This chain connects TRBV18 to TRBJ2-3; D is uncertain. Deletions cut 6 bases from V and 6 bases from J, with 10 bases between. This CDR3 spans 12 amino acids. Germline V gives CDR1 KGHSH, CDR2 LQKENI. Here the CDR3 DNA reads TGTGCCAGCTCTCCCGACGGGGATACGCAGTATTTT. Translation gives CASSPDGDTQYF. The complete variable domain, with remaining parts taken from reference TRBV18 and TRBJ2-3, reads NAGVMQNPRHLVRRRGQEARLRCSPMKGHSHVYWYRQLPEEGLKFMVYLQKENIIDESGMPKERFSAEFPKEGPSILRIQQVVRGDSAAYFCASSPDGDTQYFGPGTRLTVL.

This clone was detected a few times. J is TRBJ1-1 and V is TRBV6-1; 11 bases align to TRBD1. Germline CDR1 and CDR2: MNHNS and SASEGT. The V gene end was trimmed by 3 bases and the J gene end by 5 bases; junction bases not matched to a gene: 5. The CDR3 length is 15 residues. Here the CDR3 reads CASSDRTGGRTEAFF. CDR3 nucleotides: TGTGCCAGCAGTGACCGGACAGGGGGCCGTACTGAAGCTTTCTTT.

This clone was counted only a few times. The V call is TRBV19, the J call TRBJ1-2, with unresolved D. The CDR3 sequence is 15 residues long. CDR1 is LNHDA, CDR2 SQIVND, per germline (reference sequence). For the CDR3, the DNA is TGTGCTCTAGCATTGCGGGAGTGGTTGCGGGGTGGCTACACCTTC. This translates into CALALREWLRGGYTF. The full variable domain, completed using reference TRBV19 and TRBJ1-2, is DGGITQSPKYLFRKEGQNVTLSCEQNLNHDAMYWYRQDPGQGLRLIYYSQIVNDFQKGDIAEGYSVSREKKESFPLTVTSAQKNPTAFYLCALALREWLRGGYTFGSGTRLTVV.

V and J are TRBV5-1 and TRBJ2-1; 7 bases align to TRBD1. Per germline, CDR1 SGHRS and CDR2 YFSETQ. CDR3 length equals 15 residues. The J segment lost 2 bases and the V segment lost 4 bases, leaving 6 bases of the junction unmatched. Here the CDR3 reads CASSPQGPTYNEQFF. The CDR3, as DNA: TGCGCCAGCAGCCCACAGGGGCCAACCTACAATGAGCAGTTCTTC.

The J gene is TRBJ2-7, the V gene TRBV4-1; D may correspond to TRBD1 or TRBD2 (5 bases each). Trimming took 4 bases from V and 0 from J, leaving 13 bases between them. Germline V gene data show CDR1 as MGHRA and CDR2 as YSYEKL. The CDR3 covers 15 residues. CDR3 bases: TGCGCCAGCAGCCTCGGGGCCATGAGCTCCTACGAGCAGTACTTC. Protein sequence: CASSLGAMSSYEQYF.

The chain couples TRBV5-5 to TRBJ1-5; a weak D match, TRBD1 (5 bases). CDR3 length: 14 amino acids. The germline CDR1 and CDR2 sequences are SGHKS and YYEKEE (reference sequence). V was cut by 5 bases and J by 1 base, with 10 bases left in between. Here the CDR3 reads CASSYRDSNQPQHF. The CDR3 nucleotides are TGTGCCAGCAGTTACCGGGACAGCAATCAGCCCCAGCATTTT. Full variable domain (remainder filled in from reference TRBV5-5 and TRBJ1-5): DAGVTQSPTHLIKTRGQQVTLRCSPISGHKSVSWYQQVLGQGPQFIFQYYEKEERGRGNFPDRFSARQFPNYSSELNVNALLLGDSALYLCASSYRDSNQPQHFGDGTRLSIL.

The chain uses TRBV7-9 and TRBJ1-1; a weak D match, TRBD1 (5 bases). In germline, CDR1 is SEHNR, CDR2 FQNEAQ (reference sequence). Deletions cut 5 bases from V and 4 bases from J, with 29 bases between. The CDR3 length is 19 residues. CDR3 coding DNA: TGTGCCAGCAGCAGGGATAGAAACTATGTGGGACCAGGAATCACTGAAGCTTTCTTT. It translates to CASSRDRNYVGPGITEAFF.

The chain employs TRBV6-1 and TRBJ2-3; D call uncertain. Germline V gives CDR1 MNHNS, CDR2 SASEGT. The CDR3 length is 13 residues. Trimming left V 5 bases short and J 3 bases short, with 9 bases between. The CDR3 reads CASSQYKTDTQYF. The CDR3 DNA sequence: TGTGCCAGCAGTCAGTACAAGACAGATACGCAGTATTTT.

CDR3 region: CASSVWVGSGAAGELFF. CDR3 DNA sequence: TGCGCCAGCAGCGTATGGGTCGGGTCCGGGGCCGCCGGGGAGCTGTTTTTT. V usage is TRBV5-1 and J usage is TRBJ2-2; D might be TRBD1 or TRBD2, each matching 5 bases. Germline CDR1 SGHRS, CDR2 YFSETQ. V lost 4 bases and J 6 bases, leaving 22 bases between the germline ends. The CDR3 loop spans 17 amino acids.

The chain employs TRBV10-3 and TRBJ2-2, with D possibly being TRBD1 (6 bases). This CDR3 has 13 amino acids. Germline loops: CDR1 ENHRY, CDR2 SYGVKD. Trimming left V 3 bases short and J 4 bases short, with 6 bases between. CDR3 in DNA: TGTGCCATCAGTGACAGGGGCACCGGGGAGCTGTTTTTT. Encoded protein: CAISDRGTGELFF.

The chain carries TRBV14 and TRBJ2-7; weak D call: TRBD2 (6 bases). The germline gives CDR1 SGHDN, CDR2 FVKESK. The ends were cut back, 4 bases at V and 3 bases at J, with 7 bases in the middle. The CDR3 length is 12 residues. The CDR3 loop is CASSPGLYEQYF. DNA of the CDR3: TGTGCCAGCAGCCCGGGACTCTACGAGCAGTACTTC.